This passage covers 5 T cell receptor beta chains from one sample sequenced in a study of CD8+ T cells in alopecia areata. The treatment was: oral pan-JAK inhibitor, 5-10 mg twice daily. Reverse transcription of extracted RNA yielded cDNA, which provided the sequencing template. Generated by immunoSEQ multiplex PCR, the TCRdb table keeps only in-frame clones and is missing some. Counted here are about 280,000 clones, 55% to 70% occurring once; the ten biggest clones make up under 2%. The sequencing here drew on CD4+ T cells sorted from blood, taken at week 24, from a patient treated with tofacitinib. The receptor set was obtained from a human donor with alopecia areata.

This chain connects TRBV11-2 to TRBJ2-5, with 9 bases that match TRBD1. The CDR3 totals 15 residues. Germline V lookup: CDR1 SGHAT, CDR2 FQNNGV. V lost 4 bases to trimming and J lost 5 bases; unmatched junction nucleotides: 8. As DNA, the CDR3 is TGTGCCAGCAGCTCACAGGGGGCCGCTGGGGAGACCCAGTACTTC. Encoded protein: CASSSQGAAGETQYF.

The CDR3 nucleotides read TGTGCCACCAGCAGAGATCCTGGGACAGCCTATGGCTACACCTTC. Protein sequence: CATSRDPGTAYGYTF. The rearrangement joins TRBV15 to TRBJ1-2; TRBD1 matches at 7 bases. CDR3 length: 15 amino acids. J was trimmed by 4 bases and V by 0 bases; bases with no gene match: 5. Germline CDR1 is LNHNV and CDR2 is YYDKDF (reference sequence).

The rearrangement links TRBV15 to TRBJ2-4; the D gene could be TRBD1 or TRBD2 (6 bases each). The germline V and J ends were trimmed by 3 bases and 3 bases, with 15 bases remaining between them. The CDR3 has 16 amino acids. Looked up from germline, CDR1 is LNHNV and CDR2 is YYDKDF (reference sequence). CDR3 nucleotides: TGTGCCACCAGCAGCGACAGAGGAGGGGGCAAAAACATTCAGTACTTC. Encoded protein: CATSSDRGGGKNIQYF.

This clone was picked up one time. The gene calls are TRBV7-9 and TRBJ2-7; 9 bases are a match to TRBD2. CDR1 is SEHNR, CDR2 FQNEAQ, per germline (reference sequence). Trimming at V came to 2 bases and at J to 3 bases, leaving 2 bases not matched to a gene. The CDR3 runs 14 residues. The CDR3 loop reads CASSLSGGHYEQYF. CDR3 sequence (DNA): TGTGCCAGCAGCTTAAGCGGGGGGCACTACGAGCAGTACTTC.

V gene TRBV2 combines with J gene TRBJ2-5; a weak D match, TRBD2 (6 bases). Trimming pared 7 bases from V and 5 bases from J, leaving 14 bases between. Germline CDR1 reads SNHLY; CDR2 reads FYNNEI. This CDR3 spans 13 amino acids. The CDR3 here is CASNPTSRETQYF. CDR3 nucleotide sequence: TGTGCCAGCAACCCAACTAGCCGCGAGACCCAGTACTTC.